A single TCR beta chain is shown here with its context. What it recognizes is unknown. These data belong to a study of cytomegalovirus exposure and HLA in healthy donors. Overall study findings and caveats: Follow-up analysis found HLA locus-dependent TCR association rates, highest for DRB1 and lowest for HLA-C.

Losses at the gene ends were 2 bases for V and 9 bases for J; bases not matched to a gene: 7. The CDR3 consists of 15 residues. The V gene's germline CDR1 is SGHAT and CDR2 FQNNGV. PCR was performed using 60 Vbeta and 13 Jbeta primers. The method was immunoSEQ multiplex PCR; TCRdb's version includes in-frame clones alone and lacks a portion of them. Among approximately 160,000 clones listed, around four fifths were seen once. The receptor was derived from a male donor in good health and CMV-seropositive. J is TRBJ1-6 and V is TRBV11-2, with TRBD1 matching over 7 bases. The source material was PBMCs. The CDR3 loop reads CASSLTGEGGSPLHF. The CDR3 bases are TGTGCCAGCAGCTTAACAGGGGAAGGAGGTTCACCCCTCCACTTT. The complete variable domain, with remaining parts taken from reference TRBV11-2 and TRBJ1-6, reads EAGVAQSPRYKIIEKRQSVAFWCNPISGHATLYWYQQILGQGPKLLIQFQNNGVVDDSQLPKDRFSAERLKGVDSTLKIQPAKLEDSAVYLCASSLTGEGGSPLHFGNGTRLTVT.